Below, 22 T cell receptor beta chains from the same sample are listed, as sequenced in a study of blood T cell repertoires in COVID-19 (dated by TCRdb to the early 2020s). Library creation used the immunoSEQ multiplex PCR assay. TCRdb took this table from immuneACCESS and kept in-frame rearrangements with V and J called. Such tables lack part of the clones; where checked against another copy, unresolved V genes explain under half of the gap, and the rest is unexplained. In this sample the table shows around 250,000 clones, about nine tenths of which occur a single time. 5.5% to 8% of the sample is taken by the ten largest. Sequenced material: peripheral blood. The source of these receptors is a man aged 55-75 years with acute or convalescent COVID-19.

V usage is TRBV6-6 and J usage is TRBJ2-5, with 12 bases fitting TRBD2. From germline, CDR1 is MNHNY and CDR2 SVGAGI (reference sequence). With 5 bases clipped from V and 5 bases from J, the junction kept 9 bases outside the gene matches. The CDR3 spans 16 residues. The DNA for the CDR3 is TGTGCCAGCAGTCGAAGACTAGCGGGAGTACTCGAGACCCAGTACTTC. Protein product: CASSRRLAGVLETQYF.

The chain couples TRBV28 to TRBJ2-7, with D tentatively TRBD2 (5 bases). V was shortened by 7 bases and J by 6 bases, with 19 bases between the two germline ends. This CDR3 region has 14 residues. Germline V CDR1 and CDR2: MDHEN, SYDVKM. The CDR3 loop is CASTLGSLGGEQYF. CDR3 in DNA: TGTGCCAGCACCTTAGGCAGCCTAGGAGGCGAGCAGTACTTC. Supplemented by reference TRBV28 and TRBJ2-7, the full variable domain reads DVKVTQSSRYLVKRTGEKVFLECVQDMDHENMFWYRQDPGLGLRLIYFSYDVKMKEKGDIPEGYSVSREKKERFSLILESASTNQTSMYLCASTLGSLGGEQYFGPGTRLTVT.

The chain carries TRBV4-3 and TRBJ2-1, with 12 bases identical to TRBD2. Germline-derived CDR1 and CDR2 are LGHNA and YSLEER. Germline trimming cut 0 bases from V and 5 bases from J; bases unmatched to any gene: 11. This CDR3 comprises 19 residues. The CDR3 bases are TGCGCCAGCAGCCAAGATCGGCCGGCTAGCGGGAGGGGGAACAATGAGCAGTTCTTC. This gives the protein CASSQDRPASGRGNNEQFF.

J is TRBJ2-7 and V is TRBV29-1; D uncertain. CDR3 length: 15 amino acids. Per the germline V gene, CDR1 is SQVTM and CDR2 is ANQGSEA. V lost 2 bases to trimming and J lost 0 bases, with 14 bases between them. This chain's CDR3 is CSVETNYPGSYEQYF. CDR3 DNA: TGCAGCGTTGAAACTAACTATCCGGGCTCCTACGAGCAGTACTTC.

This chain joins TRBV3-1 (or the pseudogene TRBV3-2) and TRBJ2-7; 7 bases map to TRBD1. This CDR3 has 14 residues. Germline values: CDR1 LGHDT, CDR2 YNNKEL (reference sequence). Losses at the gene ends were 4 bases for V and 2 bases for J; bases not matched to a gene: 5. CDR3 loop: CASSLWDSAYEQYF. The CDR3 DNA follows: TGTGCCAGCAGCCTATGGGACAGCGCCTACGAGCAGTACTTC.

The chain's CDR3 is CASTPRGAIGYGYTF. CDR3 in DNA: TGTGCCAGCACCCCACGGGGGGCGATAGGATATGGCTACACCTTC. The rearrangement links TRBV28 to TRBJ1-2, with D tentatively TRBD1 (6 bases). Germline CDR1 and CDR2: MDHEN and SYDVKM. The CDR3 length is 15 residues. V dropped 7 bases and J dropped 5 bases, with 20 bases sitting between them.

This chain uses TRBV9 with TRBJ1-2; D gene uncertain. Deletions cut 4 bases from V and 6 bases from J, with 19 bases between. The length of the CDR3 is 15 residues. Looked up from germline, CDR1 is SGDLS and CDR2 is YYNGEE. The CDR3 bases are TGTGCCAGCAGCCCCCCCCCGGAGGGTGTCCATGGCTACACCTTC. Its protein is CASSPPPEGVHGYTF.

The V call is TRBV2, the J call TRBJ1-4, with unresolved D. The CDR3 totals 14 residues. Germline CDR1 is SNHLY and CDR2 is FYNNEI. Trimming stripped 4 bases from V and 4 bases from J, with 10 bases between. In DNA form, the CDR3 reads TGTGCCAGCAGTGTGTTTCGTAGTAATGAAAAACTGTTTTTT. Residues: CASSVFRSNEKLFF. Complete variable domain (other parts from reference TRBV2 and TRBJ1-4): EPEVTQTPSHQVTQMGQEVILRCVPISNHLYFYWYRQILGQKVEFLVSFYNNEISEKSEIFDDQFSVERPDGSNFTLKIRSTKLEDSAMYFCASSVFRSNEKLFFGSGTQLSVL.

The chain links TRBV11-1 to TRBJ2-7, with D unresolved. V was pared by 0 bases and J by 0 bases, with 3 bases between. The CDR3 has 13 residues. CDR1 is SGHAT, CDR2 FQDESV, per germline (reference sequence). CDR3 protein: CASSLAASYEQYF. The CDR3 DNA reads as TGTGCCAGCAGCTTAGCAGCCTCCTACGAGCAGTACTTC.

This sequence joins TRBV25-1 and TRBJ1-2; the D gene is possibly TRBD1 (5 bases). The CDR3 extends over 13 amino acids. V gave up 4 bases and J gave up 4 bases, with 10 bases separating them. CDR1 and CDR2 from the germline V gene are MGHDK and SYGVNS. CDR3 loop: CASSVGEGYGYTF. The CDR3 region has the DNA TGTGCCAGCAGTGTAGGGGAGGGCTATGGCTACACCTTC.

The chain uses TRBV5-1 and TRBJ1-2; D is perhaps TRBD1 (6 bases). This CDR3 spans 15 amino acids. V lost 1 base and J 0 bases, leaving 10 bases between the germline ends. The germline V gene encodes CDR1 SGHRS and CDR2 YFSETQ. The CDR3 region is CASSLQGPPNYGYTF. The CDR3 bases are TGCGCCAGCAGCTTGCAGGGGCCTCCTAACTATGGCTACACCTTC.

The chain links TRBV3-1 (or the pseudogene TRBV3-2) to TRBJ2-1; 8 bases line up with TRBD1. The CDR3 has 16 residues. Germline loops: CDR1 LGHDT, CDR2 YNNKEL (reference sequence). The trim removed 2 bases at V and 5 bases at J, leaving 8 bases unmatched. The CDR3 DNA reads TGTGCCAGCAGCCAACTGGGACAGGATGAACACAATGAGCAGTTCTTC. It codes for CASSQLGQDEHNEQFF.

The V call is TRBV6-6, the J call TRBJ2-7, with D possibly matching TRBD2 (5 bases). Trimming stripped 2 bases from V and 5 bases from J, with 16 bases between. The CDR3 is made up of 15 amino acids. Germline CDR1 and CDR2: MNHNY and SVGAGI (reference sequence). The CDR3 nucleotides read TGTGCCAGCAGTTACCCTCGGGGTGGAAAGGACGAGCAGTACTTC. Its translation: CASSYPRGGKDEQYF.

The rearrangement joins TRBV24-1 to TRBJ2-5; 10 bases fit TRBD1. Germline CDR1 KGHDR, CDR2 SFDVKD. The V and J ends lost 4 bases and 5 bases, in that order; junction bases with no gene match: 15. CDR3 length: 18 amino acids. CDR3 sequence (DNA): TGTGCCACCAGTGAGGGTGTTGGGACAGGGGCAAAAAGGGAGACCCAGTACTTC. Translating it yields CATSEGVGTGAKRETQYF.

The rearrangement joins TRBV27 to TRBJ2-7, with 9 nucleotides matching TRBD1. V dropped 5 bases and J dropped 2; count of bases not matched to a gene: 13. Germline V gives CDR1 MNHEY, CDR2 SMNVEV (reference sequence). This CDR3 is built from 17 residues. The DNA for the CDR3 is TGTGCCAGCAGTGGAAGTTTCGGGACAGGGAGGACCTACGAGCAGTACTTC. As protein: CASSGSFGTGRTYEQYF.

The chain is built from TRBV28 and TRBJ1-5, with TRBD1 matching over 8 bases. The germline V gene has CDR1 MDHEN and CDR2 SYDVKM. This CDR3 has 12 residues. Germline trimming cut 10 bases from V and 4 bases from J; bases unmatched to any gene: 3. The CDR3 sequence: CAIQGANQPQHF. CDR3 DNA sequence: TGTGCCATCCAGGGGGCGAATCAGCCCCAGCATTTT.

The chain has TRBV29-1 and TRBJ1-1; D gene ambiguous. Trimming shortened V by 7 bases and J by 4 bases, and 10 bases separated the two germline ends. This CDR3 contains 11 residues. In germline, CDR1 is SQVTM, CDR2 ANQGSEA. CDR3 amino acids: CSARLSTEAFF. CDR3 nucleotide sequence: TGCAGCGCTCGTCTTTCCACTGAAGCTTTCTTT.

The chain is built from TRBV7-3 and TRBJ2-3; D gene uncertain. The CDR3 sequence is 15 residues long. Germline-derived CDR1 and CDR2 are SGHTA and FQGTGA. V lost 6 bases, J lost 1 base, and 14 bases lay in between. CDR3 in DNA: TGTGCCAGCAGTACACAAGGCGGCCGCACAGATACGCAGTATTTT. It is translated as CASSTQGGRTDTQYF.

The CDR3 sequence: CATSKSQGDEQFF. The CDR3, as DNA: TGTGCCACCAGCAAGAGTCAGGGGGATGAGCAGTTCTTC. V is TRBV15 and J is TRBJ2-1; 7 bases agree with TRBD1. Germline CDR1 is LNHNV and CDR2 is YYDKDF (reference sequence). There are 13 residues in the CDR3. J was trimmed by 8 bases and V by 4 bases; bases with no gene match: 5.

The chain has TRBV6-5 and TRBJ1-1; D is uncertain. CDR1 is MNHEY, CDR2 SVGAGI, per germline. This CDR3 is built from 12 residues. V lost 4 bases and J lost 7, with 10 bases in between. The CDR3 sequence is CASSSPGSEAFF. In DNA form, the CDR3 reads TGTGCCAGCAGTTCCCCCGGGAGTGAAGCTTTCTTT.

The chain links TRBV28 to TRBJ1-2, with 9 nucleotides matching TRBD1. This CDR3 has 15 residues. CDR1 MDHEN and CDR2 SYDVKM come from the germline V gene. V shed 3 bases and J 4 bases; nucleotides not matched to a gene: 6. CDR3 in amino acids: CASSFGDRAAYGYTF. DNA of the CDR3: TGTGCCAGCAGTTTTGGGGACAGGGCAGCCTATGGCTACACCTTC.

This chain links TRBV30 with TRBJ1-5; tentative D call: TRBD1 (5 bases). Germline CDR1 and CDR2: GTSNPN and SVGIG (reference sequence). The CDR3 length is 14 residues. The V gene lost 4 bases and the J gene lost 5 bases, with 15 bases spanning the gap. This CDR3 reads CAWTHGGGDQPQHF. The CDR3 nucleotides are TGTGCCTGGACCCACGGTGGGGGGGATCAGCCCCAGCATTTT.